This T cell receptor (beta chain) derives from a study of spatial heterogeneity in lung cancer (dated by TCRdb to about 2019). Background on the whole study: Donors were approximately 72 patients with early-stage, untreated non-small cell lung cancer from the lung TRACERx cohort. Follow-up PBMC samples were sequenced whenever available, and the median time to follow-up was 2 to 3 years after resection. Beta-chain transcripts were consistently detected in greater numbers than alpha-chain transcripts, which likely reflected higher beta-chain transcript abundance. In the raw uncorrected reads, each unique combination of TCR and UMI appeared more than ten times on average. The study quantitatively compared TCR alpha and beta repertoires across multiple tumor regions, matched nontumor lung and blood in non-small cell lung cancer. Nonsynonymous mutation counts, determined by whole-exome sequencing of tumor tissue, were related to features of the TCR repertoire. Both alpha and beta chains were TCR-sequenced in hundreds of tumor regions, under 85 matched nontumor lung samples and around 54 PBMC samples obtained at surgery. Here is what the overall study found, with its caveats: Comparisons of baseline and follow-up blood repertoires included only approximately 15 patients. Ubiquitous expanded tumor TCRs showed up in blood more often at tumor resection than at routine follow-up. Additional single-cell paired TCR alpha and beta sequencing was considered necessary to confirm, at a functional level, the hypothesis that regional TCRs recognize regional mutations.

Reading the germline V gene gives CDR1 MNHEY and CDR2 SVGEGT. Taken from cysteine to phenylalanine, the CDR3 has 15 residues. Of the read, only the CDR3 DNA is kept; its 45 bases are in frame from base 1. Trimming takes 3 bases off V and 7 bases off J; junction bases not matched to a gene: 4. The time point label of this sample denotes: blood at routine non-recurrence follow-up after resection. TCR sequencing used whole RNA extracted from tumor and nontumor lung tissue, or from cryopreserved PBMC samples, without cell sorting. Patients were selected for TCR sequencing only if sufficient RNA was available from at least two tumor regions. Regarding this clonotype: This receptor's antigen is unknown. No per-base quality is available; no much larger clone lies one base away.

Library construction relied on 5' RACE. Sequencing instrument: NextSeq 500. The TCR library protocol attached a unique molecular identifier to each TCR cDNA molecule to allow correction of PCR and sequencing errors. In the paper's pipeline: TCR identification, UMI-based error correction and CDR3 extraction were all carried out with Decombinator tools. TCRs above a frequency of 2 per 1,000, corresponding to the top 1% of the tumor frequency distribution, were defined as expanded. Rényi diversity was computed with the R vegan package after subsampling each repertoire 100 times to 5,000 TCRs. CDR3 similarity networks were constructed using string-kernel similarity of amino acid triplets, with links drawn between CDR3s whose pairwise similarity was above 0.82. TCRdb trimmed public reads at Q25 via fastp, called clones via MiXCR and kept in-frame beta chains. Each entry is one CDR3 protein sequence, shown with its most common DNA and genes. These V and J calls rely on TCRdb rather than the paper's analysis. This sample has about 120,000 distinct CDR3 sequences in its table, and 9% to 15% of those were observed once. 16% of the sample is in the top ten clones.

The V and J genes are TRBV6-2 or TRBV6-3 and TRBJ2-1; 12 junctional bases match TRBD2. The sequence was collected from a male donor with early-stage non-small cell lung cancer. The specimen was PBMCs, collected at follow-up. The CDR3: CASSYLAGGLNEQFF. The bases are TGTGCCAGCAGTTATCTAGCGGGGGGGCTGAATGAGCAGTTCTTC.